Shown below are 17 T cell receptor beta chains from a single sample sequenced in a study of graft-versus-host responses after intestinal transplantation. Libraries were prepared by immunoSEQ multiplex PCR; TCRdb keeps only in-frame clonotypes and omits some of them. The sample records about 110,000 clones, roughly 87% being singletons. Their antigen targets remain unknown. Source: unstimulated CD4+ T cells sorted from spleen or lymph node cells, taken before transplant. Receptor source: a human donor who was the organ donor for an intestinal transplant.

J is TRBJ2-1 and V is TRBV6-1, with 8 bases that match TRBD2. V was clipped by 2 bases and J by 3 bases; unmatched bases: 3. CDR1 is MNHNS, CDR2 SASEGT, per germline. The CDR3 has 15 residues. The CDR3 spells CASSELAGSYNEQFF. DNA for the CDR3: TGTGCCAGCAGTGAACTAGCGGGCAGCTACAATGAGCAGTTCTTC.

The CDR3 DNA reads as TGTGCCAGCAGCTTGGTGGACAGGGTATCCGAGCAGTACTTC. It codes for CASSLVDRVSEQYF. The chain combines TRBV5-4 with TRBJ2-7; TRBD1 aligns across 8 bases. CDR1 and CDR2 (germline): SGHNT, YYREEE (reference sequence). This CDR3 region has 14 residues. V lost 0 bases to trimming and J lost 6 bases; unmatched junction nucleotides: 5.

V and J are TRBV12-1 and TRBJ2-5; the listed D gene, TRBD2, was not tested against the DNA. TRBV12-1 is listed as a pseudogene. There are 16 residues in the CDR3. CDR3 nucleotides: TGTGCCAGCAGCTCCCCGACTAGCGGGAGGACGGAGACCCAGTACTTC. This gives the protein CASSSPTSGRTETQYF.

The chain employs TRBV5-4 and TRBJ1-1, with D uncertain. This CDR3 region has 16 residues. Trimming removed 3 bases from V and 1 base from J, with 16 bases in between. Germline V CDR1 and CDR2: SGHNT, YYREEE (reference sequence). The CDR3 nucleotides read TGTGCCAGCAGCTCGAGGACTAAACCTAGGAACACTGAAGCTTTCTTT. It yields the protein CASSSRTKPRNTEAFF. Filled out from reference TRBV5-4 and TRBJ1-1, the complete variable domain reads ETGVTQSPTHLIKTRGQQVTLRCSSQSGHNTVSWYQQALGQGPQFIFQYYREEENGRGNFPPRFSGLQFPNYSSELNVNALELDDSALYLCASSSRTKPRNTEAFFGQGTRLTVV.

This clone was found once. The chain links TRBV28 to TRBJ2-3; 13 nucleotides agree with TRBD2. Looked up from germline, CDR1 is MDHEN and CDR2 is SYDVKM. The length of the CDR3 is 16 residues. The V gene end was trimmed by 4 bases and the J gene end by 2 bases; junction bases not matched to a gene: 3. The CDR3 nucleotides read TGTGCCAGCAGTTCGGGGACTAGCGGGGACACAGATACGCAGTATTTT. It is translated as CASSSGTSGDTDTQYF.

The chain uses TRBV19 and TRBJ2-1; perhaps TRBD2 as D (5 bases). Trimming removed 7 bases from V and 10 bases from J, with 14 bases in between. This CDR3 has 12 residues. The germline CDR1 and CDR2 sequences are LNHDA and SQIVND (reference sequence). The CDR3 DNA sequence: TGTGCCAGTAACCCCGCCTCGGGAGAGCAGTTCTTC. This sequence encodes CASNPASGEQFF.

The chain combines TRBV4-1 with TRBJ1-1; perhaps TRBD1 as D (6 bases). Germline V gives CDR1 MGHRA, CDR2 YSYEKL. There are 16 residues in the CDR3. The V end was cut by 0 bases, the J end by 3 bases, with 14 bases between. The CDR3 sequence: CASSQDGGTPYTEAFF. The CDR3 nucleotides read TGCGCCAGCAGCCAAGATGGAGGGACACCCTACACTGAAGCTTTCTTT.

V usage is TRBV5-1 and J usage is TRBJ2-2; TRBD1 matches 7 bases. The CDR3 consists of 16 residues. With V trimmed by 4 bases and J by 2 bases, 8 bases remained unmatched. Germline V lookup: CDR1 SGHRS, CDR2 YFSETQ. In DNA form, the CDR3 reads TGCGCCAGCAGCCCCCCCGGGACAGCAAACACCGGGGAGCTGTTTTTT. The encoded protein is CASSPPGTANTGELFF.

The chain links TRBV5-1 to TRBJ2-7; no clear D. The CDR3 runs 14 residues. Trimming left V 5 bases short and J 1 base short, with 13 bases between. CDR1 and CDR2 (germline): SGHRS, YFSETQ. The CDR3 here is CASSLLVGSYEQYF. The CDR3, as DNA: TGCGCCAGCAGTTTGCTAGTGGGTTCCTACGAGCAGTACTTC.

The chain employs TRBV2 and TRBJ1-5; tentatively, D is TRBD1 (5 bases). The CDR3 length is 14 residues. V lost 8 bases and J lost 4, with 15 bases in between. The germline CDR1 and CDR2 sequences are SNHLY and FYNNEI. The CDR3 coding sequence is TGTGCCAGCCGGGACGCCCTGAGGAATCAGCCCCAGCATTTT. The encoded protein is CASRDALRNQPQHF.

This chain links TRBV6-5 with TRBJ2-1, with D possibly TRBD2 on 7 matching bases. The germline V gene encodes CDR1 MNHEY and CDR2 SVGAGI. The CDR3 length is 15 residues. V dropped 7 bases and J dropped 6 bases, with 19 bases sitting between them. CDR3 protein: CASTMWGGAGNEQFF. CDR3 bases: TGTGCCAGCACCATGTGGGGGGGGGCTGGCAATGAGCAGTTCTTC.

This chain links TRBV6-1 with TRBJ1-2; a possible D gene is TRBD1 (5 bases). The CDR3 is 13 residues long. Looked up from germline, CDR1 is MNHNS and CDR2 is SASEGT. With 9 bases removed from V and 1 base from J, the gap between germline ends came to 12 bases. This CDR3 reads CASAGTINYGYTF. CDR3 nucleotides: TGTGCCAGTGCGGGGACTATTAACTATGGCTACACCTTC.

This clone was observed a single time. The final CDR3 position lacks the conserved phenylalanine or tryptophan, pointing to a likely read error. This CDR3 is CASHSRFGRPRWTEAFS. Written as DNA, the CDR3 is TGTGCCAGTCATTCACGGTTTGGACGCCCCAGGTGGACTGAAGCTTTCTCT. The chain joins TRBV19 to TRBJ1-1; no firm D call. Germline V gene data show CDR1 as LNHDA and CDR2 as SQIVND (reference sequence). The CDR3 covers 17 residues. Trimming stripped 8 bases from V and 5 bases from J, with 27 bases between.

A single count supports this clone. V gene TRBV6-6 combines with J gene TRBJ2-4, with unresolved D. Germline lookup yields CDR1 MNHNY and CDR2 SVGAGI (reference sequence). V was cut by 6 bases and J by 3 bases, with 15 bases left in between. This CDR3 has 15 amino acids. The CDR3 reads CASRLGGGYKNIQYF. CDR3 nucleotide sequence: TGTGCCAGCAGGCTGGGTGGCGGATACAAAAACATTCAGTACTTC.

The chain uses TRBV27 and TRBJ1-5; maybe TRBD1 (5 bases). The CDR3 covers 13 residues. The V and J ends lost 3 bases and 9 bases respectively, with 12 bases between them. CDR1 is MNHEY, CDR2 SMNVEV, per germline (reference sequence). CDR3 region: CASSFAGTLPQHF. The DNA of the CDR3 is TGTGCCAGCAGTTTCGCAGGGACCTTGCCCCAGCATTTT.

This clone was seen once. The rearrangement joins TRBV7-2 to TRBJ2-5, with D possibly matching TRBD2 (5 bases). This CDR3 region has 15 residues. V lost 1 base and J 4 bases, leaving 13 bases between the germline ends. Germline V gene lookup returns CDR1 SGHTA and CDR2 FQGNSA. The CDR3 here is CASSLVQDGGETQYF. The CDR3 DNA reads as TGTGCCAGCAGCTTAGTTCAGGACGGAGGAGAGACCCAGTACTTC.

The rearrangement uses TRBV27 and TRBJ2-1; D gene unclear. V was pared by 6 bases and J by 0 bases, with 12 bases between. This CDR3 is 15 amino acids long. Germline assignment: CDR1 MNHEY and CDR2 SMNVEV (reference sequence). CDR3: CASRPAFSSYNEQFF. CDR3 in DNA: TGTGCCAGCAGGCCAGCCTTTAGCTCCTACAATGAGCAGTTCTTC.